The 21 T cell receptor beta chains presented below share a single source sample, sequenced in a study of radiotherapy plus CTLA-4 blockade in lung cancer. Repertoires were generated with immunoSEQ multiplex PCR, while TCRdb's copy carries only in-frame clones and drops some. The table has about 41,000 clones, 76% seen once; the top ten hold around 8.3%. The sample consisted of peripheral blood, taken from a patient treated with radiotherapy plus ipilimumab. The receptors originated from a human donor with non-small cell lung cancer who had stable disease on radiotherapy plus ipilimumab.

The CDR3 bases are TGTGCCAGCAGCTTAGCAGGCACTAGCAATCAGCCCCAGCATTTT. It is translated as CASSLAGTSNQPQHF. This rearrangement joins TRBV5-6 to TRBJ1-5; no definite D call. CDR1 and CDR2 from the germline V gene are SGHDT and YYEEEE. The length of the CDR3 is 15 residues. V shed 2 bases and J shed 0 bases, with 9 bases lying between them.

The J gene is TRBJ1-5, the V gene TRBV19, with 7 bases fitting TRBD1. The germline V gene encodes CDR1 LNHDA and CDR2 SQIVND (reference sequence). The length of the CDR3 is 16 residues. The trim removed 5 bases at V and 5 bases at J, leaving 12 bases unmatched. This CDR3 is CASSRRQGGDHQPQHF. The DNA of the CDR3 is TGTGCCAGTAGTCGCAGACAGGGAGGGGACCATCAGCCCCAGCATTTT.

V and J are TRBV12-2 and TRBJ2-2; whether TRBD1, the table's D call, matches the DNA was not checked. TRBV12-2 is a pseudogene locus. The CDR3 loop spans 17 amino acids. The CDR3 spells CASRLRGCRGNTGELFF. The CDR3 DNA reads as TGTGCAAGTCGCTTAAGGGGGTGTCGGGGGAACACCGGGGAGCTGTTTTTT.

This clone came up once. This chain connects TRBV7-9 to TRBJ1-1; D possibly corresponds to TRBD1 (5 bases). There are 10 residues in the CDR3. V was pared by 11 bases and J by 4 bases, with 8 bases between. Germline CDR1 reads SEHNR; CDR2 reads FQNEAQ (reference sequence). This CDR3 is CAPGGTEAFF. The CDR3 nucleotides are TGTGCCCCGGGGGGCACTGAAGCTTTCTTT. Based on the CDR3 plus reference TRBV7-9 and TRBJ1-1, the full variable domain is DTGVSQNPRHKITKRGQNVTFRCDPISEHNRLYWYRQTLGQGPEFLTYFQNEAQLEKSRLLSDRFSAERPKGSFSTLEIQRTEQGDSAMYLCAPGGTEAFFGQGTRLTVV.

The rearrangement links TRBV10-3 to TRBJ1-6; D might be TRBD1 (5 bases). The CDR3 extends over 14 amino acids. Germline CDR1 reads ENHRY; CDR2 reads SYGVKD. V was pared by 2 bases and J by 5 bases, with 7 bases between. The DNA for the CDR3 is TGTGCCATCAGTGAGAAAGGGGATAATTCACCCCTCCACTTT. The encoded protein is CAISEKGDNSPLHF.

The chain links TRBV2 to TRBJ1-1, with unresolved D. V lost 1 base to trimming and J lost 1 base, with 10 bases between them. CDR1 SNHLY and CDR2 FYNNEI come from the germline V gene. The CDR3 length is 15 residues. CDR3 DNA sequence: TGTGCCAGCAGTGAAGACGGACGGAGGAACACTGAAGCTTTCTTT. This codes for CASSEDGRRNTEAFF. Complete variable domain (other parts from reference TRBV2 and TRBJ1-1): EPEVTQTPSHQVTQMGQEVILRCVPISNHLYFYWYRQILGQKVEFLVSFYNNEISEKSEIFDDQFSVERPDGSNFTLKIRSTKLEDSAMYFCASSEDGRRNTEAFFGQGTRLTVV.

The rearrangement joins TRBV4-1 to TRBJ1-1; no firm D call. CDR3 length equals 12 residues. Trimming took 1 base from V and 11 from J, leaving 11 bases between them. Germline V gene sequence: CDR1 MGHRA, CDR2 YSYEKL. The CDR3 bases are TGCGCCAGCAGCCAAGGTTCCTGGAGGGCTTTCTTT. Amino acids: CASSQGSWRAFF.

At least ten counts were recorded for this clone. The V gene is TRBV6-1, the J gene TRBJ1-2; D remains ambiguous. The CDR3 length is 11 residues. Between the trimmed V and J ends, which lost 5 bases and 7 bases, there was a span of 8 bases. CDR1 is MNHNS and CDR2 is SASEGT in the germline V gene. In DNA form, the CDR3 reads TGTGCCAGCAGTCCCCTTGGTGGCTACACCTTC. Its protein is CASSPLGGYTF.

The V gene is TRBV6-5, the J gene TRBJ1-1; D call uncertain. Looked up from germline, CDR1 is MNHEY and CDR2 is SVGAGI. The CDR3 extends over 13 amino acids. V shed 4 bases and J shed 1 base, with 7 bases lying between them. This CDR3 is CASSLFKNTEAFF. In nucleotides, the CDR3 is TGTGCCAGCAGTTTGTTCAAGAACACTGAAGCTTTCTTT.

V is TRBV28 and J is TRBJ2-7; the match to TRBD1 covers 9 bases. The CDR3 sequence is 14 residues long. The V gene end was trimmed by 5 bases and the J gene end by 3 bases; junction bases not matched to a gene: 5. Germline CDR1 reads MDHEN; CDR2 reads SYDVKM. CDR3 in amino acids: CASSPGQGRYEQYV. In DNA form, the CDR3 reads TGTGCCAGCAGTCCCGGACAGGGGCGCTACGAGCAGTACGTC.

The chain has TRBV18 and TRBJ1-3; D gene ambiguous. V lost 5 bases and J lost 0, with 11 bases in between. Germline CDR1 KGHSH, CDR2 LQKENI. The CDR3 runs 15 residues. The DNA for the CDR3 is TGTGCCAGCTCAGCCGACCCCCGCTCTGGAAACACCATATATTTT. Protein sequence: CASSADPRSGNTIYF.

The chain joins TRBV5-5 to TRBJ2-4; 9 bases fit TRBD1. In germline, CDR1 is SGHKS, CDR2 YYEKEE (reference sequence). The CDR3 is 18 residues long. The junction had 11 bases not matched to a gene; V was cut back by 4 bases and J by 0 bases. The CDR3 nucleotides read TGTGCCAGCAGCAAGCTTATACGGGACAGGGCAGCCAAAAACATTCAGTACTTC. Translation gives CASSKLIRDRAAKNIQYF.

The J gene is TRBJ1-4, the V gene TRBV7-2; 9 nucleotides align to TRBD1. V gave up 5 bases and J gave up 5 bases; unmatched junction bases: 9. This CDR3 has 16 residues. Germline lookup yields CDR1 SGHTA and CDR2 FQGNSA. In DNA, the CDR3 is TGTGCCAGCAGCCACCGTTTTGGGACAGGGAATGAAAAACTGTTTTTT. Translation gives CASSHRFGTGNEKLFF. Combining the CDR3 with reference TRBV7-2 and TRBJ1-4 gives the whole variable domain GAGVSQSPSNKVTEKGKDVELRCDPISGHTALYWYRQSLGQGLEFLIYFQGNSAPDKSGLPSDRFSAERTGGSVSTLTIQRTQQEDSAVYLCASSHRFGTGNEKLFFGSGTQLSVL.

The rearrangement links TRBV25-1 to TRBJ1-4; TRBD1 is a possible D gene (6 bases). CDR3 length: 17 residues. Looked up from germline, CDR1 is MGHDK and CDR2 is SYGVNS. Trimming left V 3 bases short and J 8 bases short, with 22 bases between. The CDR3 nucleotides read TGTGCCAGCAGTGACATCAACAGGGTCAGGGGTAAGGAAAAACTGTTTTTT. Its protein is CASSDINRVRGKEKLFF.

The chain is built from TRBV5-1 and TRBJ1-3; TRBD1 might be the D (6 bases). Per germline, CDR1 SGHRS and CDR2 YFSETQ. V lost 4 bases to trimming and J lost 3 bases, with 17 bases between them. The CDR3 has 16 amino acids. CDR3 nucleotide sequence: TGCGCCAGCAGCCCGCTTGCAGGGGCCGTTGGAAACACCATATATTTT. The encoded protein is CASSPLAGAVGNTIYF.

The J gene is TRBJ2-2, the V gene TRBV10-1, with D possibly being TRBD1 (5 bases). The CDR3 is made up of 16 amino acids. V lost 2 bases and J lost 2, with 12 bases in between. Germline V gene data show CDR1 as WNHNN and CDR2 as SYGVQD (reference sequence). CDR3: CASSEMSGLNTGELFF. For the CDR3, the DNA is TGCGCCAGCAGTGAGATGTCAGGGCTTAACACCGGGGAGCTGTTTTTT.

This rearrangement joins TRBV7-2 to TRBJ1-4, with TRBD1 as a possible D gene (6 bases). Germline CDR1 SGHTA, CDR2 FQGNSA. This CDR3 is built from 16 residues. Trimming left V 0 bases short and J 4 bases short, with 12 bases between. Here the CDR3 reads CASSLAGAGVNEKLFF. CDR3 nucleotides: TGTGCCAGCAGCTTAGCGGGGGCAGGAGTTAATGAAAAACTGTTTTTT.

The gene calls are TRBV11-2 and TRBJ2-1; 7 bases fit TRBD2. V trimming: 5 bases; J trimming: 3 bases; junction bases outside the gene matches: 4. Germline V gene lookup returns CDR1 SGHAT and CDR2 FQNNGV. The CDR3 extends over 14 amino acids. DNA for the CDR3: TGTGCCAGCAGCGTAGGGACTAACTACAATGAGCAGTTCTTC. The encoded protein is CASSVGTNYNEQFF.

CDR3 coding DNA: TGTGCCAGCAGCCTAAAGGTGGGCATCTACACTGAAGCTTTCTTT. Translating it yields CASSLKVGIYTEAFF. The gene calls are TRBV7-8 and TRBJ1-1; D remains unclear. V was shortened by 5 bases and J by 3 bases, with 16 bases between the two germline ends. CDR1 is SGHVS and CDR2 is FQNEAQ in the germline V gene. The CDR3 is made up of 15 amino acids.

The chain is built from TRBV7-3 and TRBJ2-3, with TRBD2 matching over 13 bases. The CDR3 covers 17 residues. The trim removed 2 bases at V and 4 bases at J, leaving 6 bases unmatched. CDR1 is SGHTA and CDR2 is FQGTGA in the germline V gene. For the CDR3, the DNA is TGTGCCAGCAGCTTACCCACTAGCGGGGGGGCGGCAGATACGCAGTATTTT. Translation gives CASSLPTSGGAADTQYF.

This clone was seen a handful of times. The gene calls are TRBV7-8 and TRBJ1-5, with 7 bases matching TRBD1. The CDR3 is 14 residues long. Germline V gene data show CDR1 as SGHVS and CDR2 as FQNEAQ. The junction had 4 bases not matched to a gene; V was cut back by 5 bases and J by 3 bases. The CDR3 bases are TGTGCCAGCAGCACGGGACAGCTCAATCAGCCCCAGCATTTT. As protein: CASSTGQLNQPQHF.